These 13 T cell receptor beta chains came from one sample sequenced in a study of T cells expressing NK-cell markers (dated by TCRdb to the early 2020s). The library came from 5' RACE. The instrument given in TCRdb is Illumina HiSeq 2000. The reads, reprocessed by TCRdb, yield one row per CDR3 protein sequence and no DNA. The sample's table covers 550,000 to 600,000 distinct CDR3 sequences. The ten largest clones capture around 3.3% of the sample. The sample consisted of blood T cells: a sorted CD56 or NKG2C T cell subset, CD4+ or CD8+ T cells, or bulk PBMC T cells (not recorded which). The receptors here all came from a man younger than 30 in good health. Donor details come from another sample of the same person, matched by shared clones.

The rearrangement links TRBV12-3 or TRBV12-4 to TRBJ2-6. The CDR3 loop spans 13 amino acids. The CDR3 region is CASSLAGANVLTF.

The CDR3 is CASRAGGNEQFF. The chain joins TRBV12-3 or TRBV12-4 to TRBJ2-1; with no DNA, the TCRdb D assignment of TRBD1 cannot be verified. CDR3 length equals 12 residues.

V gene TRBV6-6 combines with J gene TRBJ2-2; lacking DNA, the TRBD2 call made by TCRdb goes unchecked. Germline assignment: CDR1 MNHNY and CDR2 SVGAGI (reference sequence). The CDR3 sequence is 13 residues long. The CDR3 spells CALGREIVGELFF.

The J gene is TRBJ2-3, the V gene TRBV29-1. Germline V gene sequence: CDR1 SQVTM, CDR2 ANQGSEA. The length of the CDR3 is 11 residues. This CDR3 is CSSEWVDTQYF.

V is TRBV6-5 and J is TRBJ2-1; TCRdb proposes TRBD1, but this gene call is untestable without DNA. Germline lookup yields CDR1 MNHEY and CDR2 SVGAGI. The CDR3 extends over 17 amino acids. The CDR3 is CASSYSAPGTGVNEQFF.

The chain employs TRBV6-5 and TRBJ1-1; TCRdb outputs TRBD1, but without DNA this stays unchecked. From germline, CDR1 is MNHEY and CDR2 SVGAGI. There are 14 residues in the CDR3. CDR3 residues: CASSYLEGAAEAFF.

The V call is TRBV12-3 or TRBV12-4, the J call TRBJ2-2; the TCRdb D gene call, TRBD2, has no DNA to confirm it. There are 18 residues in the CDR3. This chain's CDR3 is CASSLEQSMGGPTGELFF.

The chain is built from TRBV19 and TRBJ2-1; TCRdb reports TRBD1, a call that lacks DNA to check it against. The CDR3 is 12 amino acids. Germline CDR1 LNHDA, CDR2 SQIVND (reference sequence). CDR3 sequence: CASTDTYNEQFF.

The chain is built from TRBV20-1 and TRBJ2-7; TCRdb outputs TRBD2, but without DNA this stays unchecked. Per the germline V gene, CDR1 is DFQATT and CDR2 is SNEGSKA (reference sequence). CDR3 length: 16 amino acids. CDR3 region: CSAPGLAGNHNYEQYF.

The chain employs TRBV12-3 or TRBV12-4 and TRBJ1-2. CDR3 size: 14 residues. The CDR3: CASSLAQGFSGYTF.

Here the CDR3 reads CASTPRDRPSYEQYF. This chain connects TRBV27 to TRBJ2-7; TCRdb indicates TRBD1, and absent DNA this call remains unverified. CDR1 and CDR2 (germline): MNHEY, SMNVEV (reference sequence). The length of the CDR3 is 15 residues.

This chain joins TRBV18 and TRBJ2-1; the D call from TCRdb, TRBD2, cannot be confirmed without DNA. The CDR3 is made up of 17 amino acids. Germline V gene data show CDR1 as KGHSH and CDR2 as LQKENI. CDR3 region: CASSPPLGLASGNEQFF.

The chain employs TRBV6-1 and TRBJ2-5. CDR1 and CDR2 from the germline V gene are MNHNS and SASEGT. This CDR3 region has 15 residues. The CDR3 region is CASSPTIGLGKTQYF.